This TCR beta chain was sequenced for a study of response to subunit inactivated influenza vaccine. There are many counts of this clonotype. TCRdb re-analysed the RT-PCR reads in MiXCR, keeping a single row per CDR3 protein. The sample consists of 550,000 to 600,000 distinct CDR3 sequences, 10% to 15% of them appearing once. The CDR3 is made up of 16 amino acids. Germline CDR1 and CDR2: SGHRS and YFSETQ. The V end lost 1 base, the J end lost 3 bases, and 16 bases lay between the germline ends. The rearrangement links TRBV5-1 to TRBJ1-2, with no clear D. Sequences were derived from PBMCs from blood, sampled on the day of vaccination. This clonotype originated in a man aged 45-65 years who received an inactivated influenza vaccine. CDR3 in amino acids: CASSLYRAGGDYGYTF. In DNA form, the CDR3 reads TGCGCCAGCAGCTTGTATCGGGCAGGAGGTGACTATGGCTACACCTTC.